The sequence of this TCR beta chain was determined in a study of blood T cell repertoires in COVID-19. Study at large: Donors in the United States, Italy and Spain gave samples during acute or convalescent COVID-19.

Original handling: Scientists estimated how many nucleated cells there were by amplifying reference gene primers. Clones were read by immunoSEQ multiplex PCR, and TCRdb kept only the in-frame ones, dropping some. Clone size and the V and J calls come from that table; the DNA yielded D and trimming. This table holds about 330,000 clones, around 87% found once. Study members were between roughly 18 and 100 years old and lived in fewer than 30 US regions. Each recovered donor of Cohort 3 presented with two negative PCRs, clearance, or symptom resolution. Sequencing was carried out using PBMCs or T cells enriched from blood (not recorded which). This TCR derives from a woman aged 25 to 39 who had recovered from COVID-19.

The CDR3 is CASSLHGLSSGGGRVTQYF. CDR3 nucleotides: TGTGCCAGCAGCTTGCATGGTCTCTCTTCCGGGGGGGGAAGGGTGACCCAGTACTTC. The chain recombines TRBV5-6 with TRBJ2-5; the match to TRBD2 covers 8 bases. Germline CDR1 and CDR2: SGHDT and YYEEEE. Losses at the gene ends were 1 base for V and 7 bases for J; bases not matched to a gene: 21. CDR3 length: 19 amino acids.